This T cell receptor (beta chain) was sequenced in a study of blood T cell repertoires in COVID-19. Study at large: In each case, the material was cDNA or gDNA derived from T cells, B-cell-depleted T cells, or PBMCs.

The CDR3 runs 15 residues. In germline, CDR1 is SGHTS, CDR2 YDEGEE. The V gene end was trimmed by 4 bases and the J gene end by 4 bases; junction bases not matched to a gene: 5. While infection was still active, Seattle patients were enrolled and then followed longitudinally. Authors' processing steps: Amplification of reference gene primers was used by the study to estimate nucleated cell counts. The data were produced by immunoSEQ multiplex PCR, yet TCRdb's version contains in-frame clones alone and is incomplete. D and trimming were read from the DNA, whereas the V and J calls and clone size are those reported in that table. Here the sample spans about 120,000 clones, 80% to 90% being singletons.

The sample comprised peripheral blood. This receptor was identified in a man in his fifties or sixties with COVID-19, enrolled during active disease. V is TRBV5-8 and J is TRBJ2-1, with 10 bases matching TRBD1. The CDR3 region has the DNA TGTGCCAGCAGCACCGGGACAGGGGCGTACAATGAGCAGTTCTTC. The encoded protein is CASSTGTGAYNEQFF.